A single sample gave rise to the 3 T cell receptor beta chains below, sequenced in a study of cytomegalovirus exposure and HLA in healthy donors. The PCR had 60 Vbeta and 13 Jbeta primers. TCRdb's copy holds only in-frame clones and misses some; the assay was immunoSEQ multiplex PCR. This sample's clone table lists about 200,000 clones. Sequenced sample: PBMCs. These receptor sequences come from a girl between 2 and 10 years old in good health and CMV-seropositive.

This chain joins TRBV28 and TRBJ2-7; TRBD1 matches at 9 bases. This CDR3 spans 15 amino acids. CDR1 MDHEN and CDR2 SYDVKM come from the germline V gene. V lost 5 bases, J lost 3 bases, and 8 bases stayed unmatched. This CDR3 is CASSDPGQGIYEQYF. The CDR3 DNA follows: TGTGCCAGCAGTGACCCGGGACAGGGAATCTACGAGCAGTACTTC.

DNA for the CDR3: TGTGCCAGCAGCTTAACGAGCCGCACAGATACGCAGTATTTT. The encoded protein is CASSLTSRTDTQYF. The chain is built from TRBV5-4 and TRBJ2-3; no clear D gene. The CDR3 loop spans 14 amino acids. Trimming left V 2 bases short and J 1 base short, with 8 bases between. The germline gives CDR1 SGHNT, CDR2 YYREEE (reference sequence).

V usage is TRBV11-1 and J usage is TRBJ2-3; D perhaps matches TRBD1 (5 bases). V lost 5 bases and J lost 6, with 12 bases in between. CDR3 length: 13 amino acids. Germline V gene data show CDR1 as SGHAT and CDR2 as FQDESV (reference sequence). The CDR3 is CASSGRAGDTQYF. The CDR3 DNA reads TGTGCCAGCAGCGGCAGGGCCGGGGATACGCAGTATTTT. The variable domain in full, completed from reference TRBV11-1 and TRBJ2-3, reads EAEVAQSPRYKITEKSQAVAFWCDPISGHATLYWYRQILGQGPELLVQFQDESVVDDSQLPKDRFSAERLKGVDSTLKIQPAELGDSAMYLCASSGRAGDTQYFGPGTRLTVL.